This passage covers 23 T cell receptor beta chains from one sample sequenced in a study of blood T cell repertoires in COVID-19. Sequencing was performed with immunoSEQ multiplex PCR; in TCRdb, only in-frame clones are kept and a portion is missing. The profile shows hundreds of thousands of clones, 85% to 90% of them singletons. The sample was peripheral blood. Receptors originate from a woman aged 50 to 60 with COVID-19, enrolled during active disease.

The chain links TRBV20-1 to TRBJ1-1; D is possibly TRBD1 (6 bases). Germline V gene sequence: CDR1 DFQATT, CDR2 SNEGSKA (reference sequence). Trimming left V 3 bases short and J 3 bases short, with 11 bases between. There are 13 residues in the CDR3. The CDR3 sequence: CSASLGAHTEAFF. DNA for the CDR3: TGCAGTGCTAGTTTGGGGGCGCACACTGAAGCTTTCTTT.

The J gene is TRBJ1-2, the V gene TRBV27; TRBD1 might be the D (5 bases). This CDR3 comprises 17 residues. Germline V gives CDR1 MNHEY, CDR2 SMNVEV (reference sequence). V was cut by 6 bases and J by 3 bases, with 23 bases left in between. CDR3: CASRGGVGASNDYGYTF. The CDR3 coding sequence is TGTGCCAGCAGGGGGGGTGTAGGGGCGAGCAATGACTATGGCTACACCTTC.

CDR3 DNA: TGTGCCAGCAGCCATGGTTCCAGGGGCCAGCAGCCCCAGCATTTT. It yields the protein CASSHGSRGQQPQHF. V usage is TRBV3-1 (or the pseudogene TRBV3-2) and J usage is TRBJ1-5, with a possible D match to TRBD1 (6 bases). Germline assignment: CDR1 LGHDT and CDR2 YNNKEL (reference sequence). The length of the CDR3 is 15 residues. V dropped 3 bases and J dropped 7 bases, with 16 bases sitting between them.

This chain uses TRBV7-9 with TRBJ2-3; TRBD2 aligns across 12 bases. This CDR3 comprises 16 residues. V was clipped by 1 base and J by 4 bases; unmatched bases: 3. Germline V gene data show CDR1 as SEHNR and CDR2 as FQNEAQ (reference sequence). The CDR3 DNA is TGTGCCAGCAGCTTAGGTCTAGCGGGAGGGCCAGATACGCAGTATTTT. It specifies CASSLGLAGGPDTQYF.

Written as DNA, the CDR3 is TGTGCCAGCAGCTTACCCGCACTAGCGGGGTATAGCACAGATACGCAGTATTTT. Protein sequence: CASSLPALAGYSTDTQYF. This sequence joins TRBV7-9 and TRBJ2-3, with 10 bases aligning to TRBD2. The V gene's germline CDR1 is SEHNR and CDR2 FQNEAQ (reference sequence). The junction had 8 bases not matched to a gene; V was cut back by 2 bases and J by 0 bases. The CDR3 has 18 residues.

Turning to this clone: Other DNA sequences in the same sample also yield this CDR3. The CDR3 nucleotides are TGCGCCAGCAGCTTGACTAGCGGGAGCAATGAGCAGTTCTTC. It codes for CASSLTSGSNEQFF. The J gene is TRBJ2-1, the V gene TRBV5-1; 11 bases are shared with TRBD2. CDR1 is SGHRS, CDR2 YFSETQ, per germline. With 1 base clipped from V and 6 bases from J, the junction kept 0 bases outside the gene matches. The CDR3 has 14 residues.

The CDR3 DNA sequence: TGTGCCAGTAGTCCCCAAACGGGACAGGGAGTGACCCAGTACTTC. As protein: CASSPQTGQGVTQYF. This chain connects TRBV19 to TRBJ2-5, with 9 bases matching TRBD1. CDR1 and CDR2 (germline): LNHDA, SQIVND (reference sequence). Trimming at V came to 5 bases and at J to 7 bases, leaving 11 bases not matched to a gene. The CDR3 is made up of 15 amino acids. The full variable domain, rest sourced from reference TRBV19 and TRBJ2-5, is DGGITQSPKYLFRKEGQNVTLSCEQNLNHDAMYWYRQDPGQGLRLIYYSQIVNDFQKGDIAEGYSVSREKKESFPLTVTSAQKNPTAFYLCASSPQTGQGVTQYFGPGTRLLVL.

This chain joins TRBV7-9 and TRBJ1-2; no definite D call. Germline V gene sequence: CDR1 SEHNR, CDR2 FQNEAQ (reference sequence). The germline V and J ends were trimmed by 1 base and 4 bases, with 7 bases remaining between them. CDR3 length equals 13 residues. DNA of the CDR3: TGTGCCAGCAGCTTAGTCGGCGGCTATGGCTACACCTTC. Translating it yields CASSLVGGYGYTF.

This clone was recorded only once. J is TRBJ2-7 and V is TRBV9, with a possible D match to TRBD1 (7 bases). This CDR3 is built from 14 residues. Trimming shortened V by 0 bases and J by 3 bases, and 10 bases separated the two germline ends. The V gene's germline CDR1 is SGDLS and CDR2 YYNGEE. DNA of the CDR3: TGTGCCAGCAGCGTAGGCGGGACAGACTACGAGCAGTACTTC. Residues: CASSVGGTDYEQYF.

V usage is TRBV5-1 and J usage is TRBJ2-7; 8 bases line up with TRBD2. V shed 0 bases and J 3 bases; nucleotides not matched to a gene: 11. The germline CDR1 and CDR2 sequences are SGHRS and YFSETQ. This CDR3 is 17 amino acids long. The CDR3: CASSLESAGVRGYEQYF. In DNA form, the CDR3 reads TGCGCCAGCAGCTTGGAGTCAGCGGGAGTCAGGGGCTACGAGCAGTACTTC.

This chain joins TRBV21-1 and TRBJ1-1; no DNA check was done on the table's D call, TRBD1. TRBV21-1 is designated a pseudogene. The CDR3 runs to 14 residues. In DNA form, the CDR3 reads TGTGCCAGCAGCAAAGCTGGGACAGAAGATGAAGCTTTCTTT. It translates to CASSKAGTEDEAFF.

The rearrangement uses TRBV4-3 and TRBJ2-7; tentative D call: TRBD1 (5 bases). CDR1 is LGHNA and CDR2 is YSLEER in the germline V gene. The V and J ends lost 1 base and 2 bases respectively, with 6 bases between them. This CDR3 has 13 amino acids. The DNA of the CDR3 is TGCGCCAGCAGCCAAGGACAGACCTACGAGCAGTACTTC. Translated, it gives CASSQGQTYEQYF.

The rearrangement links TRBV27 to TRBJ2-3; a possible D gene is TRBD2 (6 bases). The CDR3 consists of 15 residues. CDR1 is MNHEY, CDR2 SMNVEV, per germline (reference sequence). V lost 2 bases and J lost 5, with 14 bases in between. This CDR3 is CASSLSRRVGDTQYF. CDR3 nucleotide sequence: TGTGCCAGCAGTTTAAGTAGGAGGGTGGGAGATACGCAGTATTTT.

In its sample, this clone was seen a few times. The chain couples TRBV7-2 to TRBJ1-6; TRBD1 aligns across 8 bases. The V gene's germline CDR1 is SGHTA and CDR2 FQGNSA. V lost 5 bases and J lost 9; bases outside the gene matches: 9. The CDR3 sequence is 15 residues long. The CDR3 protein is CASSPRQGFSSPLHF. The DNA of the CDR3 is TGTGCCAGCAGCCCGCGACAGGGGTTTAGTTCACCCCTCCACTTT. Together with reference TRBV7-2 and TRBJ1-6, the CDR3 gives the full variable domain: GAGVSQSPSNKVTEKGKDVELRCDPISGHTALYWYRQSLGQGLEFLIYFQGNSAPDKSGLPSDRFSAERTGGSVSTLTIQRTQQEDSAVYLCASSPRQGFSSPLHFGNGTRLTVT.

The gene calls are TRBV29-1 and TRBJ2-1, with TRBD2 identical over 9 bases. Germline V gene sequence: CDR1 SQVTM, CDR2 ANQGSEA. Unmatched junction bases numbered 5, after V lost 6 bases and J lost 5 bases. The CDR3 extends over 13 amino acids. CDR3 sequence (DNA): TGCAGCGTCCTCGGGACTAGCCACAATGAGCAGTTCTTC. This sequence encodes CSVLGTSHNEQFF.

CDR3 in DNA: TGTGCCAGTTGTCCCCAAGCGGGAGATCCAAAGTACGAGCAGTACTTC. This translates into CASCPQAGDPKYEQYF. V usage is TRBV19 and J usage is TRBJ2-7; 8 bases align to TRBD2. Germline V gene data show CDR1 as LNHDA and CDR2 as SQIVND (reference sequence). The CDR3 sequence is 16 residues long. Trimming removed 8 bases from V and 4 bases from J; junction bases left unmatched: 16.

V gene TRBV9 combines with J gene TRBJ2-1; TRBD2 agrees at 12 bases. The CDR3 sequence is 16 residues long. Per the germline V gene, CDR1 is SGDLS and CDR2 is YYNGEE. Trimming removed 3 bases from V and 8 bases from J; junction bases left unmatched: 9. The chain's CDR3 is CASSGQTSGRNYEQFF. The CDR3 region has the DNA TGTGCCAGCAGCGGCCAGACTAGCGGGAGAAACTATGAGCAGTTCTTC.

V gene TRBV15 combines with J gene TRBJ2-2, with TRBD2 matching 12 bases. Germline V gives CDR1 LNHNV, CDR2 YYDKDF (reference sequence). With V trimmed by 2 bases and J by 0 bases, 7 bases remained unmatched. The CDR3 covers 19 residues. The CDR3 spells CATSRPLGLAGSNTGELFF. The CDR3 coding sequence is TGTGCCACCAGCAGACCGCTCGGACTAGCGGGATCGAACACCGGGGAGCTGTTTTTT.

The J gene is TRBJ2-2, the V gene TRBV2; maybe TRBD1 (6 bases). The CDR3 sequence is 15 residues long. The V end was cut by 6 bases, the J end by 4 bases, with 15 bases between. Germline V CDR1 and CDR2: SNHLY, FYNNEI. The CDR3 is CASRGATGSTGELFF. For the CDR3, the DNA is TGTGCCAGCAGGGGAGCTACAGGGAGCACCGGGGAGCTGTTTTTT.

The CDR3 region is CSVLPWASTDTQYF. The DNA of the CDR3 is TGCAGCGTCCTTCCGTGGGCTAGCACAGATACGCAGTATTTT. The rearrangement links TRBV29-1 to TRBJ2-3; no clear D gene. Germline V gene lookup returns CDR1 SQVTM and CDR2 ANQGSEA. The CDR3 consists of 14 residues. V was cut by 6 bases and J by 0 bases, with 13 bases left in between.

The CDR3, as DNA: TGTGCCACCAGTGACCAACAGGGAGACGCAGATACGCAGTATTTT. It codes for CATSDQQGDADTQYF. The chain has TRBV24-1 and TRBJ2-3; tentatively, D is TRBD1 (6 bases). CDR3 length: 15 amino acids. Germline lookup yields CDR1 KGHDR and CDR2 SFDVKD. Between the trimmed V and J ends, which lost 4 bases and 4 bases, there was a span of 14 bases.

The V and J genes are TRBV15 and TRBJ2-3; D is uncertain. In germline, CDR1 is LNHNV, CDR2 YYDKDF (reference sequence). This CDR3 contains 13 residues. Deletions cut 0 bases from V and 11 bases from J, with 12 bases between. DNA of the CDR3: TGTGCCACCAGCAGAGATCTGGAGATTGGGCAGTATTTT. Its translation is CATSRDLEIGQYF.

The V and J genes are TRBV9 and TRBJ2-7; maybe TRBD2 (6 bases). Looked up from germline, CDR1 is SGDLS and CDR2 is YYNGEE. The CDR3 contains 14 residues. The ends were cut back, 4 bases at V and 1 base at J, with 12 bases in the middle. The CDR3 loop reads CASSRGESSYEQYF. The CDR3, as DNA: TGTGCCAGCAGCCGCGGGGAATCGTCCTACGAGCAGTACTTC. The variable domain in full, completed from reference TRBV9 and TRBJ2-7, reads DSGVTQTPKHLITATGQRVTLRCSPRSGDLSVYWYQQSLDQGLQFLIQYYNGEERAKGNILERFSAQQFPDLHSELNLSSLELGDSALYFCASSRGESSYEQYFGPGTRLTVT.